Presented here are 4 T cell receptor beta chains from one specimen sequenced in a study of identical twins. Each CDR3 protein is one row after TCRdb ran MiXCR on the 5' RACE reads. The data hold 1.5 million or so distinct CDR3 sequences, with more than 30% observed a single time. Sequencing used cord blood. These receptors came from a newborn girl in good health.

A few counts support this clonotype. This chain links TRBV20-1 with TRBJ2-3; 11 positions agree with TRBD2. Trimming took 5 bases from V and 3 from J; bases not matched to a gene: 1. The germline CDR1 and CDR2 sequences are DFQATT and SNEGSKA (reference sequence). This CDR3 has 13 amino acids. The CDR3 sequence is CSAASGRTDTQYF. The CDR3, as DNA: TGCAGTGCTGCTAGCGGGAGGACAGATACGCAGTATTTT.

The chain is built from TRBV20-1 and TRBJ1-2, with D maybe TRBD1 (5 bases). CDR3 size: 10 residues. CDR1 and CDR2 from the germline V gene are DFQATT and SNEGSKA (reference sequence). Here the CDR3 reads CSAGTSGYTF. The DNA of the CDR3 is TGCAGCGCCGGGACGTCTGGCTACACCTTC.

The genes are TRBV10-2 and TRBJ2-1; 9 bases match TRBD2. V lost 3 bases, J lost 4 bases, and 7 bases stayed unmatched. The CDR3 has 16 residues. Germline CDR1 WSHSY, CDR2 SAAADI. CDR3 region: CASSEALRGGYNEQFF. CDR3 sequence (DNA): TGCGCCAGCAGTGAAGCCCTGCGGGGGGGATACAATGAGCAGTTCTTC.

With regard to this clonotype: Relative to the germline gene, one junction end is altered; a read error may explain this. The chain uses TRBV7-7 and TRBJ2-1; D unclear. This CDR3 region has 15 residues. CDR1 is SSHAT, CDR2 FNYEAQ, per germline (reference sequence). In DNA, the CDR3 is TGTGCTAGCAGCCTCCGTTGGAGCTCCTACAATGAGCAGTTCTTC. This encodes CASSLRWSSYNEQFF.